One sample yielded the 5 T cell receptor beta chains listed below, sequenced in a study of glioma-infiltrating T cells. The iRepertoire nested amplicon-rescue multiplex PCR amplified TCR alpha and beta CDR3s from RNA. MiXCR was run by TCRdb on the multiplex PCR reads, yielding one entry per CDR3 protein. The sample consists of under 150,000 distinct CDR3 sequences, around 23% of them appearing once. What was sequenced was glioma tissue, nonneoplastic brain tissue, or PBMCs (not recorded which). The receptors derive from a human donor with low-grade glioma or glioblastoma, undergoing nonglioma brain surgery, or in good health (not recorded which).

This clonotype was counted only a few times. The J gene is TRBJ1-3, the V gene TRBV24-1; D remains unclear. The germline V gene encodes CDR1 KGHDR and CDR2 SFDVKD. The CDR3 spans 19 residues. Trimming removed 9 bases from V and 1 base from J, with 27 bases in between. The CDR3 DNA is TGTGCCACCCAAACAGTAAGGGTGAGACTCATCACATCTGGAAACACCATATATTTT. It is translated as CATQTVRVRLITSGNTIYF.

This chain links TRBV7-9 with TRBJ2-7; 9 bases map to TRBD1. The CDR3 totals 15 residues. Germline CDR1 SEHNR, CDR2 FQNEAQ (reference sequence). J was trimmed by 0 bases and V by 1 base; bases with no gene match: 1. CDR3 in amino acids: CASSLGQGVSYEQYV. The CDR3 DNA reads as TGTGCCAGCAGCTTAGGACAGGGGGTCTCCTACGAGCAGTACGTC.

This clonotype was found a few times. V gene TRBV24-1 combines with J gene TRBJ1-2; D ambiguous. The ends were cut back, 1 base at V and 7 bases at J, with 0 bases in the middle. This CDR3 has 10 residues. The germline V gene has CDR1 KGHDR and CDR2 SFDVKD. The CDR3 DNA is TGTGCCACCAGTGATTTTGGCTACACCTTC. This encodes CATSDFGYTF.

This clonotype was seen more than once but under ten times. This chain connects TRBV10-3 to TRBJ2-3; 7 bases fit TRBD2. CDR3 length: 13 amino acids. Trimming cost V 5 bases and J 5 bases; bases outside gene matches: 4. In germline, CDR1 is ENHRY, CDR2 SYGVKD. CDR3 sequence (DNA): TGTGCCATCAGTAGCGGGGCCCAAGATACGCAGTATTTT. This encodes CAISSGAQDTQYF.

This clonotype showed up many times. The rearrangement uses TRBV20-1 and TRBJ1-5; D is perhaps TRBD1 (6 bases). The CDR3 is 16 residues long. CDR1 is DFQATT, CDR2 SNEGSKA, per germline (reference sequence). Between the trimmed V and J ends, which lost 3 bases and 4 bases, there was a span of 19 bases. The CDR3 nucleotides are TGCAGTGCTAGTCTCCCGGGGGCAGGGAGGAATCAGCCCCAGCATTTT. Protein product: CSASLPGAGRNQPQHF.